A selection of T cell receptor beta chains follows, all from one sample in a study of blood T cell repertoires in COVID-19. Produced via immunoSEQ multiplex PCR; TCRdb's table is partial and in-frame only. The top ten clones hold 2.2% of a sample with about 260,000 clones, roughly nine tenths of them seen once. The sample taken for sequencing was peripheral blood. These receptors all stem from a woman aged 45 to 65 who had recovered from COVID-19. CDR3s include the opening cysteine and the closing phenylalanine or tryptophan. The D gene is left open where the match is weak. The size entry is marked missing in some rows and otherwise reads once, few, many or a size class.

TRBJ1-6,.,TRBV11-2,.,18,TGTGCCAGCAGCTTAGCGATAAGCGGCAGGGGATATAATTCACCCCTCCACTTT,CASSLAISGRGYNSPLHF
TRBJ1-2,.,TRBV6-6,once,12,TGTGCCAGCAGTTACCCTATATCAGGCTACACCTTC,CASSYPISGYTF
TRBJ1-6,.,TRBV15,.,14,TGTGCCACCAGCAGAGCCTATGAGGATTCACCCCTCCACTTT,CATSRAYEDSPLHF
TRBJ1-1,.,TRBV11-3,once,20,TGTGCCAGCAGCTTAGATCTCCCTCGGGAGATCACACAAGTGAACACTGAAGCTTTCTTT,CASSLDLPREITQVNTEAFF
TRBJ1-2,TRBD1,TRBV5-6,.,15,TGTGCCAGCAGCTTCTCGGGACAGGGGCCCTATGGCTACACCTTC,CASSFSGQGPYGYTF
TRBJ2-1,.,TRBV7-9,.,13,TGTGCCAGCAGCTTCACAGCGGTCAATGAGCAGTTCTTC,CASSFTAVNEQFF
TRBJ2-3,.,TRBV5-1,.,13,TGCGCCAGCAGCGTACAGGGAAAAGATACGCAGTATTTT,CASSVQGKDTQYF
TRBJ1-1,TRBD1,TRBV6-2/TRBV6-3,.,14,TGTGCCAGCAGTTACGATGACAGGGCTACTGAAGCTTTCTTT,CASSYDDRATEAFF
TRBJ2-7,TRBD1,TRBV27,.,15,TGTGCCAGCAGTTTATCCCCGGACAGGGGCTACGAGCAGTACTTC,CASSLSPDRGYEQYF
TRBJ2-3,.,TRBV5-6,.,16,TGTGCCAGCAGCAGGGTCCGGGAAATCTGGATAGATACGCAGTATTTT,CASSRVREIWIDTQYF
TRBJ2-5,TRBD2,TRBV5-1,many,15,TGCGCCAGCAGCTTGACTAGCGGAGCCAAAGAGACCCAGTACTTC,CASSLTSGAKETQYF
TRBJ2-1,TRBD2,TRBV24-1,.,16,TGTGCCACCAGTGACCCGCTAGCGGGAGGAGCCAATGAGCAGTTCTTC,CATSDPLAGGANEQFF
TRBJ2-7,.,TRBV28,few,17,TGTGCCAGCAGCCTCTCACCACTGAGGGCCGACTCCTACGAGCAGTACTTC,CASSLSPLRADSYEQYF
TRBJ1-1,.,TRBV30,.,14,TGTGCCTGGAGTGTAACGGGGGGTGACACTGAAGCTTTCTTT,CAWSVTGGDTEAFF
TRBJ1-2,TRBD1,TRBV10-3,.,16,TGTGCCATCAGTGGCTCCACCCGGGACAGCCCCTATGGCTACACCTTC,CAISGSTRDSPYGYTF
TRBJ1-5,.,TRBV4-2,.,15,TGTGCCAGCAGCCAAGAAATATATAGCAATCAGCCCCAGCATTTT,CASSQEIYSNQPQHF
TRBJ1-2,.,TRBV6-2/TRBV6-3,.,15,TGTGCCAGCAGCCCTCGAAGGAGCTGGAACTATGGCTACACCTTC,CASSPRRSWNYGYTF
TRBJ2-2,TRBD1,TRBV3-1/TRBV3-2,.,17,TGTGCCAGCAGCCAATCGACAGGGGCCTTTAACACCGGGGAGCTGTTTTTT,CASSQSTGAFNTGELFF